These T cell receptor beta chains were read from a single sample in a study of shared clonotypes between healthy human individuals. The repertoire was sequenced with immunoSEQ multiplex PCR; TCRdb's copy has only in-frame clones and lacks some. The data show roughly 890,000 clones, with 92% seen just once and 20% to 30% held by the top ten. Sequencing used naive CD8+ T cells sorted from blood. The source is a man aged 25 to 40 in good health. The CDR3 runs from the conserved cysteine through the conserved F or W. A D gene is named only where the DNA matches it firmly. Rows give clone size only sometimes, using once, few, many, or a class for an expanded clone.

size	D	J	V	CDR3	DNA
once	-	TRBJ2-5	TRBV30	CAWSMSDGPGETQYF	TGTGCCTGGAGTATGTCGGACGGACCAGGAGAGACCCAGTACTTC
-	TRBD1	TRBJ1-1	TRBV5-4	CASSLRGGTDFWNTEAFF	TGTGCCAGCAGCTTGAGGGGAGGGACAGATTTTTGGAACACTGAAGCTTTCTTT
-	-	TRBJ2-5	TRBV7-9	CASSYPGLAQETQYF	TGTGCCAGCAGCTACCCGGGGCTAGCCCAAGAGACCCAGTACTTC
-	-	TRBJ2-1	TRBV7-2	CASSPETDEQFF	TGTGCCAGCAGCCCGGAAACGGATGAGCAGTTCTTC
-	-	TRBJ2-5	TRBV7-9	CASSLLDSGEETQYF	TGTGCCAGCAGCTTACTAGATAGCGGTGAAGAGACCCAGTACTTC
once	-	TRBJ1-5	TRBV27	CASSFKGDQPQHF	TGTGCCAGCAGTTTTAAGGGGGATCAGCCCCAGCATTTT
-	TRBD1	TRBJ1-4	TRBV14	CASSQVTGEVLFF	TGTGCCAGCAGCCAAGTCACAGGGGAGGTACTGTTTTTT
once	-	TRBJ2-7	TRBV29-1	CSVVGEGDYEQYF	TGCAGCGTTGTGGGGGAAGGCGACTACGAGCAGTACTTC
-	-	TRBJ2-1	TRBV18	CASSHTQTSYNEQFF	TGTGCCAGCTCACACACCCAGACCTCCTACAATGAGCAGTTCTTC
few	TRBD1	TRBJ1-5	TRBV19	CASKHAGGESNQPQHF	TGTGCCAGTAAACACGCAGGGGGAGAAAGCAATCAGCCCCAGCATTTT
-	TRBD2	TRBJ2-1	TRBV9	CASSWLAGGPNYNEQFF	TGTGCCAGCAGCTGGCTAGCGGGAGGGCCGAATTACAATGAGCAGTTCTTC
-	-	TRBJ2-7	TRBV5-1	CASSSPGNRVSYEQYF	TGCGCCAGCAGCTCACCCGGTAACAGGGTCTCCTACGAGCAGTACTTC
few	TRBD2	TRBJ2-1	TRBV29-1	CSVGGLAGLQFF	TGCAGCGTGGGGGGACTAGCGGGCCTGCAGTTCTTC
-	TRBD1	TRBJ1-1	TRBV5-5	CASRTGEGTEAFF	TGTGCCAGCAGGACAGGGGAAGGCACTGAAGCTTTCTTT
-	-	TRBJ1-1	TRBV18	CASSPPKGDKRNTEAFF	TGTGCCAGCTCACCACCGAAGGGGGACAAACGGAACACTGAAGCTTTCTTT
-	-	TRBJ2-7	TRBV11-2	CASSLEVTYEQYF	TGTGCCAGCAGCTTAGAGGTTACCTACGAGCAGTACTTC
-	-	TRBJ1-1	TRBV5-1	CASSLAVNTEAFF	TGCGCCAGCAGCTTGGCTGTGAACACTGAAGCTTTCTTT
-	-	TRBJ1-1	TRBV11-2	CASTRGGNTEAFF	TGTGCCAGCACAAGGGGGGGGAACACTGAAGCTTTCTTT
-	-	TRBJ2-3	TRBV5-1	CASSSHSASTDTQYF	TGCGCCAGCAGCTCCCACAGTGCTAGCACAGATACGCAGTATTTT
-	TRBD2	TRBJ2-7	TRBV7-6	CASSLVEAGGPSEQYF	TGTGCCAGCAGCTTAGTGGAAGCGGGAGGGCCTTCCGAGCAGTACTTC
-	-	TRBJ2-7	TRBV14	CASSGTRYEQYF	TGTGCCAGCAGCGGGACTCGCTACGAGCAGTACTTC
-	-	TRBJ2-1	TRBV2	CASSDWAGASDEQFF	TGTGCCAGCAGTGATTGGGCAGGGGCCAGTGATGAGCAGTTCTTC
-	TRBD2	TRBJ2-5	TRBV4-1	CASSQSLGGLAGETQYF	TGCGCCAGCAGCCAATCCTTGGGGGGACTAGCGGGAGAGACCCAGTACTTC
-	-	TRBJ2-3	TRBV5-1	CASSLSGPSTDTQYF	TGCGCCAGCAGCTTGAGCGGGCCGAGCACAGATACGCAGTATTTT
-	TRBD1	TRBJ2-7	TRBV14	CASSQERTGEYEQYF	TGTGCCAGCAGCCAAGAAAGGACAGGAGAGTACGAGCAGTACTTC
-	-	TRBJ2-6	TRBV6-1	CASTSTGGANVLTF	TGTGCCAGCACTTCGACAGGTGGGGCCAACGTCCTGACTTTC
-	-	TRBJ2-1	TRBV11-2	CASSFIYNEQFF	TGTGCCAGCAGCTTTATTTACAATGAGCAGTTCTTC
-	-	TRBJ2-3	TRBV15	CATSRDAGYWDTDTQYF	TGTGCCACCAGCAGAGACGCAGGGTATTGGGACACAGATACGCAGTATTTT
-	-	TRBJ2-1	TRBV7-9	CASSAPGSDEQFF	TGTGCCAGCAGTGCCCCCGGGAGTGATGAGCAGTTCTTC
-	TRBD2	TRBJ2-5	TRBV7-9	CAGRRASGRDETQYF	TGTGCCGGAAGAAGAGCTAGCGGGAGAGATGAGACCCAGTACTTC
-	-	TRBJ1-1	TRBV28	CASSLTKTVTEAFF	TGTGCCAGCAGTTTAACCAAGACAGTTACTGAAGCTTTCTTT
-	TRBD1	TRBJ2-7	TRBV11-2	CASSLDFSGTGDEQYF	TGTGCCAGCAGCTTAGATTTCTCGGGGACAGGGGACGAGCAGTACTTC
-	-	TRBJ1-1	TRBV9	CASSDGGNTEAFF	TGTGCCAGCAGCGACGGTGGAAACACTGAAGCTTTCTTT
-	-	TRBJ1-1	TRBV27	CASSPLTGTEAFF	TGTGCCAGCAGTCCCTTAACGGGCACTGAAGCTTTCTTT
-	-	TRBJ2-3	TRBV4-1	CASSQWGPADTSTDTQYF	TGCGCCAGCAGCCAATGGGGCCCGGCGGACACTAGCACAGATACGCAGTATTTT
-	TRBD1	TRBJ1-5	TRBV5-1	CASSPGGGNQPQHF	TGCGCCAGCAGTCCAGGGGGAGGCAATCAGCCCCAGCATTTT
-	-	TRBJ2-1	TRBV29-1	CSVEPSGLGNEQFF	TGCAGCGTTGAACCTTCAGGGCTTGGCAATGAGCAGTTCTTC
-	-	TRBJ2-7	TRBV11-2	CASTWRRDEQYF	TGTGCCAGCACCTGGCGCCGGGACGAGCAGTACTTC
-	-	TRBJ2-3	TRBV27	CASSLYSRQGTYTDTQYF	TGTGCCAGCAGTTTATATTCGCGGCAGGGGACCTACACAGATACGCAGTATTTT
-	TRBD1	TRBJ2-5	TRBV7-6	CASSPELWTGEGETQYF	TGTGCCAGCAGCCCAGAGCTCTGGACAGGGGAGGGGGAGACCCAGTACTTC
once	TRBD2	TRBJ2-3	TRBV29-1	CSVEGLAGAVGTDTQYF	TGCAGCGTTGAGGGACTAGCGGGAGCTGTAGGAACAGATACGCAGTATTTT
once	-	TRBJ1-2	TRBV6-6	CASSYQGGIPDYTF	TGTGCCAGCAGTTACCAAGGAGGGATCCCAGACTACACCTTC
-	TRBD1	TRBJ2-3	TRBV13	CASSSDRVDTDTQYF	TGTGCCAGCAGCTCGGACAGGGTTGACACAGATACGCAGTATTTT
-	-	TRBJ1-5	TRBV10-3	CAISRPPQPLDHQPQHF	TGTGCCATCAGTAGGCCCCCCCAACCCCTGGATCATCAGCCCCAGCATTTT
-	TRBD2	TRBJ2-5	TRBV2	CASSGSSGIETQYF	TGTGCCAGCAGTGGAAGTAGCGGGATCGAGACCCAGTACTTC
-	-	TRBJ2-1	TRBV9	CASSVGQNGVGEQFF	TGTGCCAGCAGCGTAGGGCAGAATGGGGTTGGCGAGCAGTTCTTC
once	TRBD2	TRBJ2-1	TRBV10-3	CAISDRSSGKYNEQFF	TGTGCCATCAGTGATCGTTCTAGCGGGAAATACAATGAGCAGTTCTTC
-	TRBD1	TRBJ2-1	TRBV9	CASSVDPGTGILYEQFF	TGTGCCAGCAGCGTTGACCCCGGGACAGGGATTTTATATGAGCAGTTCTTC
-	-	TRBJ2-3	TRBV28	CASSRTGIPDTQYF	TGTGCCAGCAGTAGGACGGGGATACCAGATACGCAGTATTTT
once	-	TRBJ2-3	TRBV7-9	CASSFTGITDTQYF	TGTGCCAGCAGTTTTACAGGTATCACAGATACGCAGTATTTT
-	TRBD1	TRBJ2-2	TRBV4-1	CASSYPGQGGQWGELFF	TGCGCCAGCAGCTACCCGGGACAGGGAGGCCAATGGGGGGAGCTGTTTTTT
-	TRBD2	TRBJ2-1	TRBV14	CASSQVAGVFNEQFF	TGTGCCAGCAGCCAAGTAGCGGGAGTTTTCAATGAGCAGTTCTTC